Listed below are T cell receptor beta chains from one sample, sequenced in a study of blood T cell repertoires in COVID-19. Only in-frame clones appear in the TCRdb table, and some are missing; sequencing was by immunoSEQ multiplex PCR. The sample has roughly 230,000 clones; 65% to 90% are singletons. Specimen: peripheral blood. These TCRs come from a woman in her fifties or sixties with acute or convalescent COVID-19. The CDR3 runs from the conserved cysteine through the conserved F or W. Each record gives: CDR3 DNA, CDR3 protein, V gene, D gene, J gene, clone size. D genes are given only for firm matches. Where a row states a size, it is once, few, many or the class of an expanded clone; other rows omit it.

CDR3 DNA: TGTGCCAGCAGTTTATACATCTCTGGGGCCAACGTCCTGACTTTC; CDR3 protein: CASSLYISGANVLTF; V gene: TRBV28; D gene: .; J gene: TRBJ2-6; clone size: .
CDR3 DNA: TGTGCCAGCAGTTCCGCACAGGTTACCTATGGCTACACCTTC; CDR3 protein: CASSSAQVTYGYTF; V gene: TRBV6-5; D gene: .; J gene: TRBJ1-2; clone size: once
CDR3 DNA: TGTGCCAGTAGTATTTCGGAGTCCACGCAGCCCCAGCATTTT; CDR3 protein: CASSISESTQPQHF; V gene: TRBV19; D gene: .; J gene: TRBJ1-5; clone size: .
CDR3 DNA: TGTGCCAGTACCATCGGGGGTACGTACACTGAAGCTTTCTTT; CDR3 protein: CASTIGGTYTEAFF; V gene: TRBV19; D gene: .; J gene: TRBJ1-1; clone size: .
CDR3 DNA: TGCGCCAGCAGTTACACAGATCAGCCCCAGCATTTT; CDR3 protein: CASSYTDQPQHF; V gene: TRBV6-6; D gene: .; J gene: TRBJ1-5; clone size: .
CDR3 DNA: TGTGCCAGCAGCTTAATCGGACAGGGAGGCGAAAAACTGTTTTTT; CDR3 protein: CASSLIGQGGEKLFF; V gene: TRBV7-8; D gene: TRBD1; J gene: TRBJ1-4; clone size: .
CDR3 DNA: TGTGCCAGCAGCCGTACTGCGGCCCACAATGAGCAGTTCTTC; CDR3 protein: CASSRTAAHNEQFF; V gene: TRBV9; D gene: .; J gene: TRBJ2-1; clone size: .
CDR3 DNA: TGTGCCAGCAGCCCCCCAGAGGGATCTAATTGGGTTGAGCAGTTCTTC; CDR3 protein: CASSPPEGSNWVEQFF; V gene: TRBV7-9; D gene: .; J gene: TRBJ2-1; clone size: .
CDR3 DNA: TGCGCCAGCAGCCAAGCGTTCACAGCTTATAATTCACCCCTCCACTTT; CDR3 protein: CASSQAFTAYNSPLHF; V gene: TRBV4-3; D gene: .; J gene: TRBJ1-6; clone size: few
CDR3 DNA: TGTGCCACCTCAGAACAGGGGACCACCTACGAGCAGTACTTC; CDR3 protein: CATSEQGTTYEQYF; V gene: TRBV19; D gene: TRBD1; J gene: TRBJ2-7; clone size: .
CDR3 DNA: TGCGCCAGCAGTCAATCAGGGGACAGGGTAATCCACGAGCAGTACTTC; CDR3 protein: CASSQSGDRVIHEQYF; V gene: TRBV23-1; D gene: TRBD1; J gene: TRBJ2-7; clone size: .
CDR3 DNA: TGTGCCAGCAGCACGGGGACAGGGGGAGACGGGGAGCTGTTTTTT; CDR3 protein: CASSTGTGGDGELFF; V gene: TRBV9; D gene: TRBD1; J gene: TRBJ2-2; clone size: .
CDR3 DNA: TGTGCCAGCAGCCAAATAGCGGGGGCCTCCTACAATGAGCAGTTCTTC; CDR3 protein: CASSQIAGASYNEQFF; V gene: TRBV3-1/TRBV3-2; D gene: TRBD2; J gene: TRBJ2-1; clone size: .
CDR3 DNA: TGTGCCAGCAGGAGGCGGGACGCCTTGGGTAAGTCCTTC; CDR3 protein: CASRRRDALGKSF; V gene: TRBV6-4; D gene: .; J gene: TRBJ1-2; clone size: .
CDR3 DNA: TGTGCCAGCAGCTTGGAGGGAGAATCCTACGAGCAGTACTTC; CDR3 protein: CASSLEGESYEQYF; V gene: TRBV5-5; D gene: .; J gene: TRBJ2-7; clone size: once
CDR3 DNA: TGTGCCAGTAGTAAAGAGCCCCCGACAGGCAACTATGGCTACACCTTC; CDR3 protein: CASSKEPPTGNYGYTF; V gene: TRBV19; D gene: .; J gene: TRBJ1-2; clone size: .
CDR3 DNA: TGCGCCAGCAGTTCCTCTCGGACCGAGGGTCGGGACTATGGCTACACCTTC; CDR3 protein: CASSSSRTEGRDYGYTF; V gene: TRBV10-1; D gene: .; J gene: TRBJ1-2; clone size: .